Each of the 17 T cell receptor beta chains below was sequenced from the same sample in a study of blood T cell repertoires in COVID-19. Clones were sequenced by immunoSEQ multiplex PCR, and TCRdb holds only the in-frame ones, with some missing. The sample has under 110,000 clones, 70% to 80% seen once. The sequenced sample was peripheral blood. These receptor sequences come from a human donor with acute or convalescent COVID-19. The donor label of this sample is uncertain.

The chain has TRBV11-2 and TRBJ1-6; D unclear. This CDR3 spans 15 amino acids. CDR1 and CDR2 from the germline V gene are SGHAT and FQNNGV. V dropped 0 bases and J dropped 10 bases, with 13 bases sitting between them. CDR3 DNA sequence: TGTGCCAGCAGCTTAGATCGCGGGATAGGGTCACCCCTCCACTTT. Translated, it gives CASSLDRGIGSPLHF.

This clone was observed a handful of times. CDR3 residues: CASSPPPGLAGNHEQFF. In nucleotides, the CDR3 is TGTGCCAGCAGTCCGCCCCCCGGACTAGCGGGGAACCATGAGCAGTTCTTC. The gene calls are TRBV27 and TRBJ2-1, with 12 nucleotides matching TRBD2. The CDR3 is made up of 17 amino acids. J gave up 8 bases and V 5 bases, and 13 bases lay outside the gene matches. CDR1 is MNHEY and CDR2 is SMNVEV in the germline V gene (reference sequence).

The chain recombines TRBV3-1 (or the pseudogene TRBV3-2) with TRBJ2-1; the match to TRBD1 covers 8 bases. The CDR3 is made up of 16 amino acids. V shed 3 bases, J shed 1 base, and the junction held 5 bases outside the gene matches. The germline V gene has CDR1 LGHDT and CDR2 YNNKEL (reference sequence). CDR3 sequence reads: CASSHFTGGSYNEQFF. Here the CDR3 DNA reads TGTGCCAGCAGCCACTTCACAGGGGGTTCCTACAATGAGCAGTTCTTC.

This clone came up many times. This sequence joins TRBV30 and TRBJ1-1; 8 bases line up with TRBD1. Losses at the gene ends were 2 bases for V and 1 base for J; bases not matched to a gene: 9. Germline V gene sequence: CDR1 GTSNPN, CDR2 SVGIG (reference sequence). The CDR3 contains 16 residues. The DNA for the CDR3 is TGTGCCTGGAGTCTGAAGGGACAGGCGGGGAACACTGAAGCTTTCTTT. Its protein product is CAWSLKGQAGNTEAFF.

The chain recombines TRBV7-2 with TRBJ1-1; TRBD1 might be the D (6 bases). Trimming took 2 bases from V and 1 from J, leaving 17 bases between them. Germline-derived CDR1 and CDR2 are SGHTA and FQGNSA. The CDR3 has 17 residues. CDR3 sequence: CASSLKGQGMGNTEAFF. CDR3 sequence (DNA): TGTGCCAGCAGCTTAAAGGGTCAGGGGATGGGGAACACTGAAGCTTTCTTT.

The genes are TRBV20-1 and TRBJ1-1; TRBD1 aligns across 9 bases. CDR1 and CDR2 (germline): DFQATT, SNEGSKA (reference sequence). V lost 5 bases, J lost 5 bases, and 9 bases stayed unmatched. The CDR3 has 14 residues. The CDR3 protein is CSAGGDRVGTEAFF. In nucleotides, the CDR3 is TGCAGTGCTGGTGGGGACAGGGTGGGGACTGAAGCTTTCTTT.

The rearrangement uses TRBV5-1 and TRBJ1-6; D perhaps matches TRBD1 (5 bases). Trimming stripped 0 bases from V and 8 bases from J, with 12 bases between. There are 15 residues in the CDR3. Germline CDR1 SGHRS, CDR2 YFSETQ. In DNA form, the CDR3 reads TGCGCCAGCAGCTTGGTGGGGCCTAACTATTCACCCCTCCACTTT. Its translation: CASSLVGPNYSPLHF. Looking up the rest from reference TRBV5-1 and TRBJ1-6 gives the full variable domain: KAGVTQTPRYLIKTRGQQVTLSCSPISGHRSVSWYQQTPGQGLQFLFEYFSETQRNKGNFPGRFSGRQFSNSRSEMNVSTLELGDSALYLCASSLVGPNYSPLHFGNGTRLTVT.

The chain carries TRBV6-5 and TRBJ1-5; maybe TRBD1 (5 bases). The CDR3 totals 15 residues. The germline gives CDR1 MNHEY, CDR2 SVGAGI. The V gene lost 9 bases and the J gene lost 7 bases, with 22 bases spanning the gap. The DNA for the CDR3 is TGTGCCAGTAACAGGATTTCGGCCCGTTACCAGCCCCAGCATTTT. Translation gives CASNRISARYQPQHF.

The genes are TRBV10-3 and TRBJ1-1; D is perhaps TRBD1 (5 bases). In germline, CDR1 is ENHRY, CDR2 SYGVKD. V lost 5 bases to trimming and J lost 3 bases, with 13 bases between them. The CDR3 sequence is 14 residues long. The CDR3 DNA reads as TGTGCCATCAGTTCGGACACCGTCTACACTGAAGCTTTCTTT. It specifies CAISSDTVYTEAFF.

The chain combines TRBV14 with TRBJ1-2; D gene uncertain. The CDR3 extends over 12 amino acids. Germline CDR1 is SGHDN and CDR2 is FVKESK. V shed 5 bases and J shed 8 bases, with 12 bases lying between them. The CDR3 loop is CASSFPTHGYTF. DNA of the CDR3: TGTGCCAGCAGCTTTCCGACACACGGCTACACCTTC.

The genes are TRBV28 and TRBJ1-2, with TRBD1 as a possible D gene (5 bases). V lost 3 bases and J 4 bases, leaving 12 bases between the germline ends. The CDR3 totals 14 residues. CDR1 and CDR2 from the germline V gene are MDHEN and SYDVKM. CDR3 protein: CASSFSGQTYGYTF. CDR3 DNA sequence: TGTGCCAGCAGTTTCTCAGGACAAACCTATGGCTACACCTTC.

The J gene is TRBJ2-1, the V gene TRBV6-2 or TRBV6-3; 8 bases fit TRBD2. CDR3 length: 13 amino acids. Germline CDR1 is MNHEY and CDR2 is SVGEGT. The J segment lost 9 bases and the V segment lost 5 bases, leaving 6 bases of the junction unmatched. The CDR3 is CASSVLAVGEQFF. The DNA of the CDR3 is TGTGCCAGCAGTGTACTAGCGGTAGGTGAGCAGTTCTTC.

This CDR3 is CASRTGGNTEAFF. CDR3 nucleotide sequence: TGTGCCAGCAGGACAGGGGGAAACACTGAAGCTTTCTTT. The rearrangement links TRBV28 to TRBJ1-1, with 9 positions matching TRBD1. The CDR3 contains 13 residues. Trimming removed 6 bases from V and 2 bases from J; junction bases left unmatched: 1. Germline V gene sequence: CDR1 MDHEN, CDR2 SYDVKM.

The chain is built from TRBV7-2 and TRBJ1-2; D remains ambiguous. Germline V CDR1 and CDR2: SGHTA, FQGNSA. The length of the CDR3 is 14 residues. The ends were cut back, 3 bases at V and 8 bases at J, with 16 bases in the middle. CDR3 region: CASSFPDRLVGYTF. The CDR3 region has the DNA TGTGCCAGCAGCTTCCCCGACCGCCTAGTAGGCTACACCTTC.

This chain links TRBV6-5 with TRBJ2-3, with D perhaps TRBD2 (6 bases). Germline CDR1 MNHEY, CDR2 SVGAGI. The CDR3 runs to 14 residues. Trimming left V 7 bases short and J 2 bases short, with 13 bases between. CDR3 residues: CASMGRRATDTQYF. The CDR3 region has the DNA TGTGCCAGCATGGGGAGGAGGGCCACAGATACGCAGTATTTT.

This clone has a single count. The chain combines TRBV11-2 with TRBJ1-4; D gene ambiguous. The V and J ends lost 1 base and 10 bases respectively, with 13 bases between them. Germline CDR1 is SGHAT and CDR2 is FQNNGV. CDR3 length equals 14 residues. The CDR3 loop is CASSLVVGLPKLFF. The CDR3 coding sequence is TGTGCCAGCAGCTTAGTTGTGGGCTTACCAAAACTGTTTTTT. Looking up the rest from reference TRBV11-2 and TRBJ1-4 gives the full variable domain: EAGVAQSPRYKIIEKRQSVAFWCNPISGHATLYWYQQILGQGPKLLIQFQNNGVVDDSQLPKDRFSAERLKGVDSTLKIQPAKLEDSAVYLCASSLVVGLPKLFFGSGTQLSVL.

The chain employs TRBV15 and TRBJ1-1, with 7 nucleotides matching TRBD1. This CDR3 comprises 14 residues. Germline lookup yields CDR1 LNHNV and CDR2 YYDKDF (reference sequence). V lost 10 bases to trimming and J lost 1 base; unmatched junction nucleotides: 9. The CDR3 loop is CAIRQGRANTEAFF. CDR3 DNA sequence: TGTGCCATACGACAGGGACGGGCGAACACTGAAGCTTTCTTT. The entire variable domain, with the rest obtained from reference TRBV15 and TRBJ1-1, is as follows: DAMVIQNPRYQVTQFGKPVTLSCSQTLNHNVMYWYQQKSSQAPKLLFHYYDKDFNNEADTPDNFQSRRPNTSFCFLDIRSPGLGDTAMYLCAIRQGRANTEAFFGQGTRLTVV.